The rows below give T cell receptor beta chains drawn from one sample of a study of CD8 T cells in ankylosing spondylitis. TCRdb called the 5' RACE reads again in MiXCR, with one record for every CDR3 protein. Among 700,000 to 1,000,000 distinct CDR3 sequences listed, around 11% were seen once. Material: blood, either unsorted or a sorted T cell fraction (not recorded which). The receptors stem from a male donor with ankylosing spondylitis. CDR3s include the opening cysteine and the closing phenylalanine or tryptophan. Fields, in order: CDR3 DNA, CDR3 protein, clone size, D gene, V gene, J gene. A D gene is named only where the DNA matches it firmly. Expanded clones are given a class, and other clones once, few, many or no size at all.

TGTGCCACCAGCAGGGATTTTTGGGCGCAGTATTTT	CATSRDFWAQYF	.	.	TRBV15	TRBJ2-3
TGTGCCAGCAGCCCCATGGGGGACCCCACTGAAGCTTTCTTT	CASSPMGDPTEAFF	few	.	TRBV7-2	TRBJ1-1
TGTGCCAGCAGCCCCGGACATTTGGGCTACGAGCAGTACTTC	CASSPGHLGYEQYF	.	.	TRBV4-2	TRBJ2-7
TGTGCCAGCATCTACCGAGGGGGCTCTAATGAAAAACTGTTTTTT	CASIYRGGSNEKLFF	many	TRBD1	TRBV6-5	TRBJ1-4
TGTGCCAGCAGCTCACGGCGGGGGCAGGGTATGTTCAATGAGCAGTTCTTC	CASSSRRGQGMFNEQFF	.	.	TRBV7-2	TRBJ2-1
TGTGCCACCAGCAGATATCACGCTAGCGGCTACGAGCAGTACTTC	CATSRYHASGYEQYF	few	TRBD2	TRBV15	TRBJ2-7
TGTGCCATCGGAAAGACGCTTCAAGAGACCCAGTACTTC	CAIGKTLQETQYF	few	.	TRBV10-3	TRBJ2-5
TGCAGTGCTAGCGCCTCACAGGGGGATACGCAGTATTTT	CSASASQGDTQYF	.	TRBD1	TRBV20-1	TRBJ2-3
TGCAGTGCACGAACGAACAGGGCCATAGACGAGCAGTACTTC	CSARTNRAIDEQYF	.	.	TRBV20-1	TRBJ2-7
TGCAGTGCTAGAATGGTGGGAGGGCCTGGAGAGACCCAGTACTTC	CSARMVGGPGETQYF	many	TRBD2	TRBV20-1	TRBJ2-5
TGCAGCGTTGAGGGCGGGAGGGGGTCAGATACGCAGTATTTT	CSVEGGRGSDTQYF	many	TRBD2	TRBV29-1	TRBJ2-3
TGCGCCAGCAGCAGTGACAGACCCTACAATGAGCAGTTCTTC	CASSSDRPYNEQFF	few	.	TRBV5-1	TRBJ2-1
TGCGCCAGCAGCTCGGGGGGCCGGTACTACGAGCAGTACTTC	CASSSGGRYYEQYF	.	.	TRBV5-1	TRBJ2-7
TGCAGTGCTAGGAGTCCGCCAAATGAAAAACTGTTTTTT	CSARSPPNEKLFF	few	.	TRBV20-1	TRBJ1-4
TGTGCCTGGAGTCATGGGCCGAGCACAGATACGCAGTATTTT	CAWSHGPSTDTQYF	.	.	TRBV30	TRBJ2-3
TGCAGCGTTGGGGAACAAAGGGAGCAGTTCTTC	CSVGEQREQFF	many	.	TRBV29-1	TRBJ2-1
TGCGCCAGCAGCTTGCGGCTACTCACCGGGGAGCTGTTTTTT	CASSLRLLTGELFF	.	.	TRBV5-1	TRBJ2-2
TGTGCCTCAAAGACAGGGGGCAGGGAGACCCAGTACTTC	CASKTGGRETQYF	many	TRBD1	TRBV6-1	TRBJ2-5
TGTGCCAGCAGGACCAGGGTTCTCAACTATGGCTACACCTTC	CASRTRVLNYGYTF	.	.	TRBV6-2/TRBV6-3	TRBJ1-2
TGTGCCAGCAGCATTAGCGGGGGCACTTACAATGAGCAGTTCTTC	CASSISGGTYNEQFF	few	TRBD2	TRBV7-3	TRBJ2-1